This note documents a single TCR beta chain sequence. Its antigen is unknown. At one of its ends the junction is not consistent with the germline gene, which may arise from a read error. The data originate from a study of blood T cells in healthy people across ages. General study points: With unsorted PBMCs, a conclusive comparison of naive versus antigen-experienced cells was not possible.

It was with a sample-barcoded 5' primer and a J-beta primer mix that a second PCR of roughly 7 to 12 cycles was run. Each of the cDNA molecules was tagged by a template-switch adaptor with 12 random nucleotides. MiXCR, run by TCRdb on the 5' RACE reads, gives a single entry per CDR3 protein. The sample comprises fewer than 2 million distinct CDR3 sequences, about 39% of which are singletons, and roughly 23% rests with the top ten. This CDR3 has 13 amino acids. Looked up from germline, CDR1 is SGHAT and CDR2 is FQNNGV. Sequenced material: blood. The sequence was collected from a human donor in good health. The rearrangement links TRBV11-2 to TRBJ2-4, with TRBD2 as a possible D gene (6 bases). The CDR3 loop reads CASRERAKTIQYF. The CDR3 DNA follows: TGTGCCAGCCGGGAGAGAGCCAAAACCATTCAGTACTTC.